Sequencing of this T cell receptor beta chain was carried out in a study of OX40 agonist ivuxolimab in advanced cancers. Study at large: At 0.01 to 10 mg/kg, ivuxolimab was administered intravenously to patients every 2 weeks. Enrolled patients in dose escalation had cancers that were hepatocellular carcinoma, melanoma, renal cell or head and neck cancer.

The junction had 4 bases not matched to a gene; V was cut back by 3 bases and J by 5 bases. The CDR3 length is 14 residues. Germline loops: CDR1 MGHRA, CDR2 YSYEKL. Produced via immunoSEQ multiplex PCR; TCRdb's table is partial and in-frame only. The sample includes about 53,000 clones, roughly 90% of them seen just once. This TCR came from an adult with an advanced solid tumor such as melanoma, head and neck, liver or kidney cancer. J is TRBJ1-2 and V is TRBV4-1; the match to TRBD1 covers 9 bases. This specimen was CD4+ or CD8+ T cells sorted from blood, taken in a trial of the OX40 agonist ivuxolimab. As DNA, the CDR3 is TGCGCCAGCAGCCATGCCGGGACAGGGTATGGCTACACCTTC. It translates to CASSHAGTGYGYTF.